This T cell receptor (beta chain) was captured by sequencing in a study of blood T cell repertoires in COVID-19. Study context: From the United States, Italy and Spain came samples of acute and convalescent COVID-19. PBMCs, B-cell-depleted T cells, or T cells provided the cDNA or gDNA that made up the material.

In the source study's methods: For nucleated cells, counts were estimated from reference gene primer amplification. Sequencing was performed with immunoSEQ multiplex PCR; in TCRdb, only in-frame clones are kept and a portion is missing. The DNA gave D and trimming, while V, J and clone size come from that table. Among 150,000 or so clones listed, 78% were seen once. The sequence was collected from a man older than 75 with acute or convalescent COVID-19. The material sequenced was peripheral blood.

Written as DNA, the CDR3 is TGTGCCAGCAGCCAGGGTCAGGGTAACTATGGCTACACCTTC. Its translation: CASSQGQGNYGYTF. The chain links TRBV5-6 to TRBJ1-2; maybe TRBD1 (5 bases). The CDR3 sequence is 14 residues long. Germline-derived CDR1 and CDR2 are SGHDT and YYEEEE. V lost 4 bases and J lost 1, with 11 bases in between.